These T cell receptor beta chains were read from a single sample in a study of naive and memory T cell subsets. TCRdb re-called the UMI-ligation and nested PCR reads with MiXCR, one entry per CDR3 protein. This table holds around 130,000 distinct CDR3 sequences, around 35% found once. Sequencing was carried out using central memory CD4+ T cells from blood. The receptors were sampled from a human donor in good health. The CDR3 runs from the conserved cysteine through the conserved F or W. The D gene is left open where the match is weak. Not every row has a clone size; where given, it reads once, few, many or a size class.

CDR3 | DNA | size | V | D | J
CASSSRQSTDTQYF | TGTGCCAGCAGTAGCAGACAGAGCACAGATACGCAGTATTTT | few | TRBV2 | - | TRBJ2-3
CASSLWTAPDTQYF | TGTGCCAGCAGTTTATGGACTGCCCCAGATACGCAGTATTTT | - | TRBV27 | - | TRBJ2-3
CASSYSSRGGVGNQPQHF | TGTGCCAGCAGTTACTCGAGCCGAGGGGGCGTCGGCAATCAGCCCCAGCATTTT | - | TRBV6-5 | TRBD1 | TRBJ1-5
CASSDRPHANEQFF | TGTGCCAGTAGTGACAGGCCGCACGCGAATGAGCAGTTCTTC | few | TRBV19 | - | TRBJ2-1
CASSYIREQYF | TGTGCCAGCAGTTACATCCGCGAGCAGTACTTC | few | TRBV6-2/TRBV6-3 | - | TRBJ2-7
CASSYSGSLADTQYF | TGTGCCAGCAGCTACAGCGGGAGCCTGGCAGATACGCAGTATTTT | - | TRBV7-2 | TRBD2 | TRBJ2-3
CASTAENYGYTF | TGTGCCAGTACGGCAGAAAACTATGGCTACACCTTC | - | TRBV19 | - | TRBJ1-2
CASTSADTQYF | TGTGCCAGCACTTCCGCGGATACGCAGTATTTT | few | TRBV6-2/TRBV6-3 | - | TRBJ2-3
CASSLDRAQPQHF | TGTGCCAGCAGCTTAGATAGGGCTCAGCCCCAGCATTTT | - | TRBV11-2 | - | TRBJ1-5
CASSLRFGRDEQYF | TGTGCCAGCAGCTTACGCTTCGGTAGGGACGAGCAGTACTTC | - | TRBV7-6 | - | TRBJ2-7
CASSLLAGALNEQFF | TGTGCCAGCAGCTTACTAGCGGGGGCCTTAAATGAGCAGTTCTTC | few | TRBV11-3 | TRBD2 | TRBJ2-1
CASSPSFPPDEQFF | TGTGCCAGCAGTCCCTCGTTCCCGCCAGATGAGCAGTTCTTC | - | TRBV27 | - | TRBJ2-1
CASSKQGPNYEQYF | TGTGCCAGCAGTAAGCAGGGACCTAACTACGAGCAGTACTTC | - | TRBV2 | - | TRBJ2-7
CATSEAWDRGPAFF | TGTGCCACCAGTGAAGCCTGGGACAGGGGGCCAGCTTTCTTT | - | TRBV24-1 | TRBD1 | TRBJ1-1
CASSSYMDASGWGSSYNEQFF | TGTGCCAGCAGCTCATACATGGATGCTAGCGGGTGGGGAAGCTCCTACAATGAGCAGTTCTTC | many | TRBV7-6 | TRBD2 | TRBJ2-1
CASSLGSSGQETQYF | TGCGCCAGCAGCTTGGGCTCTAGCGGCCAAGAGACCCAGTACTTC | few | TRBV5-1 | TRBD2 | TRBJ2-5
CASSLAIRGTNEKLFF | TGTGCCAGCAGCTTAGCGATCCGGGGAACTAATGAAAAACTGTTTTTT | - | TRBV7-2 | - | TRBJ1-4
CASSGGVNYGYTF | TGTGCCAGCAGTGGGGGGGTTAACTATGGCTACACCTTC | - | TRBV2 | - | TRBJ1-2
CASSQRGVEGQYF | TGTGCCAGCAGTCAGCGAGGTGTGGAAGGGCAGTACTTC | - | TRBV27 | - | TRBJ2-7
CSVSTGSPQETQYF | TGCAGCGTTTCGACAGGCAGTCCGCAAGAGACCCAGTACTTC | many | TRBV29-1 | - | TRBJ2-5
CASTVVRRNEQIF | TGTGCCAGCACTGTAGTTAGGAGGAATGAGCAGATCTTC | - | TRBV2 | - | TRBJ2-1
CASSISGNYGYTF | TGTGCCAGTAGTATTTCCGGGAACTATGGCTACACCTTC | few | TRBV19 | - | TRBJ1-2
CASDAGTGFTGELFF | TGTGCCAGCGACGCCGGGACAGGGTTCACCGGGGAGCTGTTTTTT | few | TRBV19 | TRBD1 | TRBJ2-2
CASSPQTGGGGYTF | TGTGCCAGCAGTCCTCAGACAGGGGGTGGTGGCTACACCTTC | - | TRBV28 | TRBD1 | TRBJ1-2
CASRSPNQPQHF | TGTGCCAGCAGGAGCCCTAATCAGCCCCAGCATTTT | - | TRBV6-1 | - | TRBJ1-5
CASSYDQKGNIQYF | TGTGCCAGCAGTTATGATCAGAAGGGGAACATTCAGTACTTC | many | TRBV6-5 | - | TRBJ2-4
CASSQDLGGKLFF | TGTGCCAGCAGCCAAGATCTGGGAGGAAAACTGTTTTTT | - | TRBV3-1 | - | TRBJ1-4
CASSSTGVRNQPQHF | TGTGCCAGCAGCTCCACAGGGGTTCGCAATCAGCCCCAGCATTTT | once | TRBV7-2 | TRBD1 | TRBJ1-5